The sequence of this T cell receptor (beta chain) was determined in a study of identical twins. Study-level results: Part of the zero-insertion signal could reflect confounding by invariant MAIT and iNKT cells. Beta out-of-frame twin sharing showed a weaker excess.

The CDR3 covers 15 residues. Germline V gene lookup returns CDR1 GTSNPN and CDR2 SVGIG (reference sequence). V was clipped by 1 base and J by 3 bases; unmatched bases: 5. A remark on this clonotype: Its antigen is not identified.

TCRdb analysed the 5' RACE reads with MiXCR anew, one entry per CDR3 protein. The table lists about 240,000 distinct CDR3 sequences, about 13% of them singletons. The data were also submitted as part of a second study, on yellow fever vaccine responses in identical twins.

Sequenced: memory (CD45RO+) T cells sorted from blood. This receptor was obtained from a woman aged 18-29 years in good health. This chain uses TRBV30 with TRBJ2-3; TRBD1 matches 9 bases. The CDR3 DNA reads TGTGCCTGGAGTGACCGGGACAGGGTGACAGATACGCAGTATTTT. This encodes CAWSDRDRVTDTQYF.